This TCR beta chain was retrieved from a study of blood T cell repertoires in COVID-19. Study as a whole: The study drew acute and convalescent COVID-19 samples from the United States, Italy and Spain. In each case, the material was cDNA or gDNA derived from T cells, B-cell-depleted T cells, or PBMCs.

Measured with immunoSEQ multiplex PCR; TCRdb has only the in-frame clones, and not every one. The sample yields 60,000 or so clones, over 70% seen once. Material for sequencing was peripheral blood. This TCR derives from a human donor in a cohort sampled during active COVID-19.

The CDR3 DNA reads as TGCGCCAGCAGTGAGGCGGGGTTCATCGGCACTTTCTTT. It specifies CASSEAGFIGTFF. The J gene is TRBJ1-1, the V gene TRBV10-1; no clear D gene. V was pared by 2 bases and J by 12 bases, with 16 bases between. The CDR3 runs 13 residues. Looked up from germline, CDR1 is WNHNN and CDR2 is SYGVQD (reference sequence).